This T cell receptor (beta chain) was identified during a study of blood T cell repertoires in COVID-19. Looking at the study overall: The United States, Italy and Spain provided the acute and convalescent COVID-19 samples. T cells, B-cell-depleted T cells, or PBMCs provided the cDNA or gDNA that served as material.

Trimming stripped 0 bases from V and 4 bases from J, with 14 bases between. CDR1 and CDR2 (germline): SGHDT, YYEEEE. CDR3 size: 15 residues. Under the authors' procedure: From reference gene primer amplification, estimates of nucleated cell counts were derived. TCRdb's table, derived via immunoSEQ multiplex PCR, lists solely in-frame clones and lacks some. V and J calls plus clone size are reproduced from that table; the DNA served to infer D and trimming. The table has some 250,000 clones, 88% seen once. This chain connects TRBV5-6 to TRBJ2-7; tentatively, D is TRBD2 (5 bases). Sequenced sample: peripheral blood. The receptor comes from a woman under 40 with acute or convalescent COVID-19. CDR3 residues: CASSLGGSNFYEQYF. CDR3 DNA: TGTGCCAGCAGCTTGGGAGGGAGTAACTTTTACGAGCAGTACTTC.